This record concerns one T cell receptor beta chain sequence. This sample stems from a study of T cells in tumors after PD-1 blockade. The CDR3 sequence is 14 residues long. Germline V gene lookup returns CDR1 SGHTA and CDR2 FQGTGA. V shed 5 bases and J shed 0 bases, with 10 bases lying between them. Sequencing used immunoSEQ multiplex PCR; TCRdb keeps in-frame clones, though not all of them. The sample consists of about 33,000 clones, roughly 73% of them appearing once. Here the sequenced sample was PBMCs, taken before anti-PD-1 treatment. This clonotype originated in a human donor with basal cell carcinoma. The genes are TRBV7-3 and TRBJ1-2; TRBD1 is a possible D gene (5 bases). This CDR3 reads CASSRGNANYGYTF. The CDR3 coding sequence is TGTGCCAGCAGCCGGGGGAACGCTAACTATGGCTACACCTTC.